What follows are 7 T cell receptor beta chains derived from one specimen sequenced in a study of blood T cells in healthy people across ages. A second PCR of roughly 6 to 12 cycles used a sample-barcoded 5' primer and a J-beta primer mix. TCRdb passed the 5' RACE reads through MiXCR, listing each CDR3 protein once. Of 1.6 million or so distinct CDR3 sequences listed, about 35% are singletons. The sample was blood. The receptors come from a woman aged 25 to 39 in good health.

This clonotype was counted only a few times. The chain joins TRBV4-2 to TRBJ1-2; no clear D gene. This CDR3 contains 14 residues. CDR1 is LGHNA and CDR2 is YNFKEQ in the germline V gene. V was clipped by 0 bases and J by 4 bases, with 9 bases between them. The CDR3 sequence is CASSQDTTAYGYTF. In nucleotides, the CDR3 is TGTGCCAGCAGCCAAGATACAACAGCCTATGGCTACACCTTC.

In this sample, this clonotype turned up a few times. The V call is TRBV6-6, the J call TRBJ2-7; tentatively, D is TRBD2 (6 bases). V shed 1 base and J shed 3 bases, with 13 bases lying between them. CDR3 length equals 15 residues. In germline, CDR1 is MNHNY, CDR2 SVGAGI (reference sequence). The DNA for the CDR3 is TGTGCCAGCAGTTACTGGGGTGGGGGGAGCTACGAGCAGTACTTC. It codes for CASSYWGGGSYEQYF.

The gene calls are TRBV28 and TRBJ2-1, with 7 positions matching TRBD2. The CDR3 consists of 15 residues. In germline, CDR1 is MDHEN, CDR2 SYDVKM. V gave up 3 bases and J gave up 7 bases; unmatched junction bases: 9. CDR3 nucleotide sequence: TGTGCCAGCAGTTTCACTAGCGCATTGGGGAATGAGCAGTTCTTC. Its translation is CASSFTSALGNEQFF. The full variable domain, completed using reference TRBV28 and TRBJ2-1, is DVKVTQSSRYLVKRTGEKVFLECVQDMDHENMFWYRQDPGLGLRLIYFSYDVKMKEKGDIPEGYSVSREKKERFSLILESASTNQTSMYLCASSFTSALGNEQFFGPGTRLTVL.

The chain carries TRBV20-1 and TRBJ1-2; D unresolved. V lost 5 bases and J lost 8, with 15 bases in between. The CDR3 is 12 residues long. Germline V gene lookup returns CDR1 DFQATT and CDR2 SNEGSKA (reference sequence). The CDR3 protein is CSAPLRPGGYTF. In DNA form, the CDR3 reads TGCAGTGCTCCCCTTCGCCCGGGGGGCTACACCTTC.

In its sample, this clonotype was seen a few times. For the CDR3, the DNA is TGCGCCAGCAGCCCAGCCCCGGGACTAGCTTACGAGCAGTACTTC. Its protein is CASSPAPGLAYEQYF. V usage is TRBV5-1 and J usage is TRBJ2-7, with 9 nucleotides matching TRBD2. The junction had 9 bases not matched to a gene; V was cut back by 4 bases and J by 4 bases. This CDR3 has 15 amino acids. Germline V gene data show CDR1 as SGHRS and CDR2 as YFSETQ.

Worth noting for this clonotype: This sequence may be a read error, since a much larger clone differs from it by one base. The chain links TRBV29-1 to TRBJ2-7; a possible D gene is TRBD1 (6 bases). V gave up 4 bases and J gave up 4 bases, with 14 bases separating them. Germline V lookup: CDR1 SQVTM, CDR2 ANQGSEA. The CDR3 spans 13 residues. CDR3 nucleotide sequence: TGCAGCGTTGCCAACAGGGATGTTTACGAGCAGTACTTC. Translation: CSVANRDVYEQYF.

This chain uses TRBV10-3 with TRBJ2-7; D uncertain. This CDR3 has 12 amino acids. Germline V gene lookup returns CDR1 ENHRY and CDR2 SYGVKD. The V and J ends lost 5 bases and 2 bases respectively, with 7 bases between them. The CDR3 bases are TGTGCCATCAGTTCTTCTGCCTACGAGCAGTACTTC. Residues: CAISSSAYEQYF.